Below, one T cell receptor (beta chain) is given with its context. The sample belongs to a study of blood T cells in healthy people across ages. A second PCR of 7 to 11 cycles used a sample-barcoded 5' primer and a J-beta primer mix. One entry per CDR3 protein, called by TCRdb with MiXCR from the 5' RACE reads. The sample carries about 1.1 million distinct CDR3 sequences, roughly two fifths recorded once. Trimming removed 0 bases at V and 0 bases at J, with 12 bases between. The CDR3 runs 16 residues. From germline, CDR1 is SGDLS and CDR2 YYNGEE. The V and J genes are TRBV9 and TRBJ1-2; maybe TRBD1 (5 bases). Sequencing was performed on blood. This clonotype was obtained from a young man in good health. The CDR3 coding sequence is TGTGCCAGCAGCGTAGATATGGGGGAAGCTAACTATGGCTACACCTTC. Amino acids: CASSVDMGEANYGYTF.